The 18 T cell receptor beta chains below come from one sample, sequenced in a study of blood T cell repertoires in COVID-19. The data were produced by immunoSEQ multiplex PCR, yet TCRdb's version contains in-frame clones alone and is incomplete. The sample lists 300,000 or so clones; around four fifths were seen once. Sequencing input: peripheral blood. Every receptor here comes from a woman aged 45-59 years with acute or convalescent COVID-19.

This chain connects TRBV7-9 to TRBJ1-1, with a possible D match to TRBD1 (5 bases). V was clipped by 8 bases and J by 5 bases, with 15 bases between them. The CDR3 is made up of 13 amino acids. Per the germline V gene, CDR1 is SEHNR and CDR2 is FQNEAQ (reference sequence). CDR3 bases: TGTGCCAGCGCGGGGGGTCGTCGGACTGAAGCTTTCTTT. It codes for CASAGGRRTEAFF. Combining the CDR3 with reference TRBV7-9 and TRBJ1-1 gives the whole variable domain DTGVSQNPRHKITKRGQNVTFRCDPISEHNRLYWYRQTLGQGPEFLTYFQNEAQLEKSRLLSDRFSAERPKGSFSTLEIQRTEQGDSAMYLCASAGGRRTEAFFGQGTRLTVV.

This chain links TRBV18 with TRBJ1-1; D is perhaps TRBD1 (6 bases). This CDR3 has 12 amino acids. V lost 5 bases and J lost 5, with 9 bases in between. The germline V gene has CDR1 KGHSH and CDR2 LQKENI. The CDR3 DNA follows: TGTGCCAGCTCAGCGGACAGTACTGAAGCTTTCTTT. It codes for CASSADSTEAFF.

The chain employs TRBV5-1 and TRBJ2-3; 12 nucleotides agree with TRBD2. J gave up 6 bases and V 4 bases, and 9 bases lay outside the gene matches. CDR3 length: 16 amino acids. Germline V CDR1 and CDR2: SGHRS, YFSETQ. The CDR3 sequence is CASSEKGLAGRDTQYF. The DNA of the CDR3 is TGCGCCAGCAGCGAAAAGGGACTAGCGGGTAGGGATACGCAGTATTTT. The entire variable domain, with the rest obtained from reference TRBV5-1 and TRBJ2-3, is as follows: KAGVTQTPRYLIKTRGQQVTLSCSPISGHRSVSWYQQTPGQGLQFLFEYFSETQRNKGNFPGRFSGRQFSNSRSEMNVSTLELGDSALYLCASSEKGLAGRDTQYFGPGTRLTVL.

The rearrangement links TRBV5-1 to TRBJ2-3; 7 bases map to TRBD2. Germline CDR1 is SGHRS and CDR2 is YFSETQ. Trimming cost V 7 bases and J 0 bases; bases outside gene matches: 8. The CDR3 has 15 residues. The DNA of the CDR3 is TGCGCCAGCCGGGGGGAGGATGCTAGCACAGATACGCAGTATTTT. Its translation is CASRGEDASTDTQYF.

The V and J genes are TRBV6-1 and TRBJ1-4; the match to TRBD1 covers 8 bases. In germline, CDR1 is MNHNS, CDR2 SASEGT. J lost 7 bases, V lost 0 bases, and 1 base had no gene match. The CDR3 sequence is 14 residues long. This CDR3 reads CASSEATGVEKLFF. The CDR3 DNA reads as TGTGCCAGCAGTGAAGCGACAGGGGTTGAAAAACTGTTTTTT.

The chain recombines TRBV4-1 with TRBJ1-4; 11 bases match TRBD1. The CDR3 contains 18 residues. The junction had 6 bases not matched to a gene; V was cut back by 0 bases and J by 3 bases. CDR1 is MGHRA and CDR2 is YSYEKL in the germline V gene. The CDR3 DNA follows: TGCGCCAGCAGCCAAGATAACGAGGGACAGGGGGCTAATGAAAAACTGTTTTTT. Translating it yields CASSQDNEGQGANEKLFF.

The V gene is TRBV30, the J gene TRBJ1-1, with TRBD1 matching 10 bases. Germline CDR1 reads GTSNPN; CDR2 reads SVGIG (reference sequence). V lost 3 bases to trimming and J lost 3 bases; unmatched junction nucleotides: 10. The CDR3 runs to 16 residues. The CDR3 region has the DNA TGTGCCTGGAGGCCCCCGCGGACAGGGGGAGACACTGAAGCTTTCTTT. It yields the protein CAWRPPRTGGDTEAFF.

This clone was seen once. The chain recombines TRBV11-2 with TRBJ2-1; 9 nucleotides match TRBD2. V trimming: 2 bases; J trimming: 5 bases; junction bases outside the gene matches: 10. The CDR3 is made up of 17 amino acids. Germline V CDR1 and CDR2: SGHAT, FQNNGV. The CDR3: CASSLRVGAGGNNEQFF. DNA for the CDR3: TGTGCCAGCAGCTTAAGAGTTGGAGCGGGAGGAAACAATGAGCAGTTCTTC. Full variable domain (remainder filled in from reference TRBV11-2 and TRBJ2-1): EAGVAQSPRYKIIEKRQSVAFWCNPISGHATLYWYQQILGQGPKLLIQFQNNGVVDDSQLPKDRFSAERLKGVDSTLKIQPAKLEDSAVYLCASSLRVGAGGNNEQFFGPGTRLTVL.

This chain uses TRBV27 with TRBJ2-6; D not certain. CDR3 length: 18 residues. CDR1 is MNHEY and CDR2 is SMNVEV in the germline V gene (reference sequence). The CDR3 here is CVLEDKKKENSGANVLTF. CDR3 DNA: TGTGTCCTCGAGGATAAAAAAAAAGAAAACTCTGGGGCCAACGTCCTGACTTTC.

The rearrangement links TRBV19 to TRBJ2-5; 9 nucleotides align to TRBD1. V lost 6 bases, J lost 5 bases, and 13 bases stayed unmatched. The germline V gene encodes CDR1 LNHDA and CDR2 SQIVND (reference sequence). This CDR3 is built from 16 residues. The CDR3 reads CASRNPNRGPWETQYF. The CDR3 coding sequence is TGTGCCAGTAGGAATCCGAACAGGGGGCCATGGGAGACCCAGTACTTC.

V usage is TRBV5-1 and J usage is TRBJ2-3, with unresolved D. The CDR3 loop spans 14 amino acids. The V end lost 4 bases, the J end lost 1 base, and 10 bases lay between the germline ends. The germline gives CDR1 SGHRS, CDR2 YFSETQ. The CDR3 DNA reads as TGCGCCAGCAGCCAAGAGGCGGGCACAGATACGCAGTATTTT. Protein: CASSQEAGTDTQYF.

The J gene is TRBJ1-1, the V gene TRBV30; 7 nucleotides line up with TRBD1. The germline V gene has CDR1 GTSNPN and CDR2 SVGIG (reference sequence). Trimming took 3 bases from V and 11 from J; bases not matched to a gene: 9. This CDR3 has 12 residues. Here the CDR3 DNA reads TGTGCCTGGAGCCGGGGACAGTTTGTGGCTTTCTTT. Translating it yields CAWSRGQFVAFF.

The chain has TRBV5-6 and TRBJ1-2; D perhaps matches TRBD1 (6 bases). The CDR3 contains 13 residues. With 4 bases removed from V and 4 bases from J, the gap between germline ends came to 11 bases. CDR1 is SGHDT and CDR2 is YYEEEE in the germline V gene. The CDR3 nucleotides are TGTGCCAGCAGCAGGGACAAGCTCTATGGCTACACCTTC. Its protein product is CASSRDKLYGYTF.

This rearrangement joins TRBV5-1 to TRBJ1-1, with no clear D. In germline, CDR1 is SGHRS, CDR2 YFSETQ. With 0 bases removed from V and 0 bases from J, the gap between germline ends came to 6 bases. CDR3 size: 14 residues. The DNA of the CDR3 is TGCGCCAGCAGCTTGGGAGTGGTGAACACTGAAGCTTTCTTT. Encoded protein: CASSLGVVNTEAFF.

The chain recombines TRBV6-4 with TRBJ2-3; 10 bases align to TRBD2. Looked up from germline, CDR1 is MRHNA and CDR2 is SNTAGT. Losses at the gene ends were 7 bases for V and 6 bases for J; bases not matched to a gene: 7. This CDR3 has 14 residues. As DNA, the CDR3 is TGTGCCAGCAAGAAGCGGGAGGGCCGGGATACGCAGTATTTT. Amino acid sequence: CASKKREGRDTQYF.

This rearrangement joins TRBV4-2 to TRBJ1-4, with D perhaps matching TRBD1 (5 bases). The germline V gene encodes CDR1 LGHNA and CDR2 YNFKEQ. The V and J ends lost 0 bases and 7 bases respectively, with 9 bases between them. The CDR3 sequence is 14 residues long. CDR3 residues: CASSQDRGGEKLFF. The CDR3 nucleotides are TGTGCCAGCAGCCAAGATCGCGGGGGTGAAAAACTGTTTTTT.

On this clone: The same CDR3 can be traced to other DNA sequences in this sample. V and J are TRBV7-2 and TRBJ1-1; D gene uncertain. The CDR3 loop spans 11 amino acids. V was shortened by 4 bases and J by 3 bases, with 3 bases between the two germline ends. Germline CDR1 is SGHTA and CDR2 is FQGNSA. CDR3 sequence: CASSSYTEAFF. The CDR3 coding sequence is TGTGCCAGCAGCTCCTACACTGAAGCTTTCTTT.

The genes are TRBV4-1 and TRBJ2-7, with 8 bases identical to TRBD1. The J segment lost 5 bases and the V segment lost 0 bases, leaving 6 bases of the junction unmatched. Germline CDR1 MGHRA, CDR2 YSYEKL. CDR3 length: 15 residues. This CDR3 reads CASSQEGTGFHEQYF. The CDR3 nucleotides read TGCGCCAGCAGCCAAGAGGGGACAGGCTTCCACGAGCAGTACTTC.